The clone carrying this T cell receptor (beta chain) came up a few times. Unmatched junction bases numbered 4, after V lost 3 bases and J lost 0 bases. Looked up from germline, CDR1 is SGHRS and CDR2 is YFSETQ. This CDR3 has 15 amino acids. MiXCR, applied by TCRdb to the RT-PCR reads, yields one record per CDR3 protein. The table records about 310,000 distinct CDR3 sequences, less than 25% of them present only once. This record belongs to a study of response to subunit inactivated influenza vaccine. The receptor's source is a man aged 50 to 69 who received an inactivated influenza vaccine. Source: PBMCs from blood, taken around 22 months after vaccination. The J gene is TRBJ2-7, the V gene TRBV5-1; 9 bases map to TRBD1. The CDR3 DNA reads TGCGCCAGCAGCTGGGGACAGGGAAGCTCCTACGAGCAGTACTTC. This sequence encodes CASSWGQGSSYEQYF.